The clone carrying this TCR beta chain was counted a few times. Its cognate antigen is unknown. This CDR3 has 12 amino acids. The V end lost 4 bases, the J end lost 4 bases, and 7 bases lay between the germline ends. This entry is derived from a study of CD8+CD57+ T cells in acquired aplastic anemia. Study context: Isolated CD4+ and CD8+ cells, once sorted, yielded DNA averaging 3.2 ug. Study-level findings and limits: There were twenty-nine CD8+ CDR3 sequences that occurred in both patients and controls. CD8+ Simpson's diversity in patients was not significantly different from that in controls.

For sequencing, patients were chosen who had shown expansion of CD8+CD57+ cells by flow cytometry. Patients had not yet gotten any therapy when their blood was taken for sampling. Investigators profiled TCR beta VDJ and CDR3 from genomic DNA template. TCRdb re-derived calls from the reads in MiXCR, one entry per CDR3 protein. The sample has roughly 98,000 distinct CDR3 sequences, 55% to 75% seen once. The sequence came from a human donor with aplastic anemia. The V and J genes are TRBV12-3 or TRBV12-4 and TRBJ1-2; D is unclear. The sample comprised sorted CD4+, CD8+, or CD8+CD57+ T cells (not recorded which) from PBMCs. The chain's CDR3 is CASSSTGYGYTF. As DNA, the CDR3 is TGTGCCAGCAGTTCGACGGGCTATGGCTACACCTTC.